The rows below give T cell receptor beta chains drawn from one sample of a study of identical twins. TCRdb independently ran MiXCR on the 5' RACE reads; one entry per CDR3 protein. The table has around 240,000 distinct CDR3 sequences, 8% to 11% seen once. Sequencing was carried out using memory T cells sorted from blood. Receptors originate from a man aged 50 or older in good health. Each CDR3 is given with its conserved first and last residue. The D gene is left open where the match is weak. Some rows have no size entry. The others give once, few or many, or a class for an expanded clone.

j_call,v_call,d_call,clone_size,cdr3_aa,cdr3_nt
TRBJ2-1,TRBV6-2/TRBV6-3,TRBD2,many,CASSPGLATRRGNEQFF,TGTGCCAGCAGTCCGGGACTAGCGACCCGTAGAGGGAATGAGCAGTTCTTC
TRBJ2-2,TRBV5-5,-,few,CASSLAYGNTGELFF,TGTGCCAGCAGCTTGGCCTATGGGAACACCGGGGAGCTGTTTTTT
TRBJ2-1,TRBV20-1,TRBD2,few,CSARATSGRLEQFF,TGCAGTGCTAGAGCGACTAGCGGGAGGCTTGAGCAGTTCTTC
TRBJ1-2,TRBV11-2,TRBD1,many,CASSATGTGGYLTF,TGTGCCAGCAGCGCAACCGGGACAGGGGGCTATTTGACCTTC
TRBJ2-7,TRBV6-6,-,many,CASSYGGLQEQYF,TGTGCCAGCAGTTACGGCGGACTCCAAGAGCAGTACTTC
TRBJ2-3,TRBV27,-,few,CASSPLTLRTDTQYF,TGTGCCAGCAGTCCGCTGACCTTACGCACAGATACGCAGTATTTT
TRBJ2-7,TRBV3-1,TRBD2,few,CASSRSGESYEQYF,TGTGCCAGCAGCCGAAGCGGGGAGTCCTACGAGCAGTACTTC
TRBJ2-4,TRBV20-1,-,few,CSATLTRLWDIQYF,TGCAGTGCTACCTTAACTAGGTTGTGGGACATTCAGTACTTC
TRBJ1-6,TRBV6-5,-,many,CASSYSMFRSYNSPLHF,TGTGCCAGCAGTTACTCGATGTTCCGCTCCTATAATTCACCCCTCCACTTT
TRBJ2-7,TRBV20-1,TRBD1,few,CSATRQGAGTYEQYF,TGCAGTGCTACGCGACAGGGGGCAGGGACCTACGAGCAGTACTTC
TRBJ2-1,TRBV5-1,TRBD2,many,CASSLVPGLSSSYNEQFF,TGCGCCAGCAGCTTGGTTCCGGGACTATCGAGCTCCTACAATGAGCAGTTCTTC
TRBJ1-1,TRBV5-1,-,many,CASSLVGTEVEAFF,TGCGCCAGCAGCTTGGTAGGGACGGAGGTTGAAGCTTTCTTT
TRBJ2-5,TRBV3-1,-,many,CASSPERGGQYF,TGTGCCAGCAGCCCAGAACGAGGCGGCCAGTACTTC
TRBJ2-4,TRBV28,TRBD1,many,CASSLDRVLDKNIQYF,TGTGCCAGCAGTTTAGACAGGGTTTTGGACAAAAACATTCAGTACTTC
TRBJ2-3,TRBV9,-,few,CASSVEERRERDTQYF,TGTGCCAGCAGCGTAGAGGAGCGGCGGGAACGTGATACGCAGTATTTT
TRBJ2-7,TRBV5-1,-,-,CASSQGDGGSYEQYF,TGCGCCAGCAGCCAAGGGGACGGGGGCTCCTACGAGCAGTACTTC
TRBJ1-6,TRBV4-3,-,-,CASSQLHRAQNSPLHF,TGCGCCAGCAGCCAATTGCACCGCGCCCAAAATTCACCCCTCCACTTT
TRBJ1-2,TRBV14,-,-,CASTHTEYGYTF,TGTGCCAGCACACATACGGAATATGGCTACACCTTC
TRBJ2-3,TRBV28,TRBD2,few,CASSLNSGGFTDTQYF,TGTGCCAGCAGTTTAAATAGCGGGGGTTTCACAGATACGCAGTATTTT
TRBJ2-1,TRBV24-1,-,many,CATSDRTPLYNEQFF,TGTGCCACCAGTGATAGGACACCCCTTTACAATGAGCAGTTCTTC
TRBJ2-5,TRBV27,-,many,CASASTPGGRLETQYF,TGTGCCAGCGCATCGACCCCGGGGGGCCGATTAGAGACCCAGTACTTC
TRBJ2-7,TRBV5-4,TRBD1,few,CASSATGGYEQYF,TGTGCCAGCAGCGCGACAGGGGGCTACGAGCAGTACTTC
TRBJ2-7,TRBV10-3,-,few,CAISESAKAYEQYF,TGTGCCATCAGTGAGTCCGCGAAGGCCTACGAGCAGTACTTC
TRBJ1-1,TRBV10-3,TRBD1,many,CAISEVTGGYTEAFF,TGTGCCATCAGTGAGGTGACAGGGGGATACACTGAAGCTTTCTTT
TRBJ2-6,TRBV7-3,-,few,CASSLQPWGSGANVLTF,TGTGCCAGCAGCTTACAGCCCTGGGGGTCAGGGGCCAACGTCCTGACTTTC
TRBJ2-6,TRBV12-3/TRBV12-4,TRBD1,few,CASTGDSSLNSGANVLTF,TGTGCCAGCACCGGGGACAGCTCGTTAAACTCTGGGGCCAACGTCCTGACTTTC
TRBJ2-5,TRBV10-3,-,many,CAISMGLQETQYF,TGTGCCATCAGCATGGGTCTACAAGAGACCCAGTACTTC
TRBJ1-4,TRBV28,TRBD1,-,CASSDRTGLEKLFF,TGTGCCAGCAGTGACCGGACAGGGTTGGAAAAACTGTTTTTT
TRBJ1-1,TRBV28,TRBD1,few,CASIIGRGQNTEAFF,TGTGCCAGCATCATTGGCAGGGGGCAGAACACTGAAGCTTTCTTT
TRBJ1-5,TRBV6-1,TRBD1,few,CASRPTGDQPQHF,TGTGCCAGCAGGCCTACAGGGGATCAGCCCCAGCATTTT
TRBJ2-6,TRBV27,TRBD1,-,CATAQGAAGANVLTF,TGTGCCACCGCACAGGGGGCGGCGGGGGCCAACGTCCTGACTTTC
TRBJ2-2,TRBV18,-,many,CASSPPGPGELFF,TGTGCCAGCTCACCGCCGGGGCCCGGGGAGCTGTTTTTT
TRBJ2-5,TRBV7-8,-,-,CASSPLDRFQTQYF,TGTGCCAGCAGCCCCCTAGACCGGTTTCAGACCCAGTACTTC
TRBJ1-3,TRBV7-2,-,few,CASSVGPTGSGNTIYF,TGTGCCAGCAGCGTGGGACCTACCGGCTCTGGAAACACCATATATTTT
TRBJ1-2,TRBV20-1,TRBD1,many,CSARGTGGGYTF,TGCAGTGCTAGAGGGACAGGGGGCGGCTACACCTTC
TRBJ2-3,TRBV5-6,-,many,CASSLEGLRYF,TGTGCCAGCAGCTTGGAGGGGCTCCGGTATTTT
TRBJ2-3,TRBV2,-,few,CASSAGRSTDTQYF,TGTGCCAGCAGTGCTGGAAGGAGCACAGATACGCAGTATTTT
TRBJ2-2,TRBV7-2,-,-,CASSTGSRPLFF,TGTGCCAGCAGCACCGGTAGTCGCCCGCTGTTTTTT
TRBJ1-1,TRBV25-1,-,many,CASSDGRLVAFF,TGTGCCAGCAGCGACGGACGCCTGGTAGCTTTCTTT
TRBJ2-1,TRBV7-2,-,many,CASSLDQYNEQFF,TGTGCCAGCAGCTTAGACCAATACAATGAGCAGTTCTTC
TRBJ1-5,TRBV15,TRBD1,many,CATSIRTGGPNQPQHF,TGTGCCACCAGCATCAGGACAGGGGGCCCCAATCAGCCCCAGCATTTT